The rows below give T cell receptor beta chains drawn from one sample of a study of T-cell reconstitution after alpha-beta-depleted transplantation in children. TCRdb independently ran MiXCR on the PCR reads; one entry per CDR3 protein. Of 580,000 or so distinct CDR3 sequences listed, about 23% are singletons. The material sequenced was PBMCs, mostly from graft donor cells, taken 360 days after TCRalphabeta/CD19-depleted stem cell transplant. The receptors were sampled from a boy in the first two years of life who had a stem cell transplant for acute myeloid leukemia, so the T cells may come from the graft donor. Each CDR3 is given with its conserved first and last residue. The order of the fields is D gene, V gene, J gene, clone size, CDR3 DNA, CDR3 protein. The D gene is left open where the match is weak. The size field is filled for only some rows; it gives once, few, many or a size class.

d_gene: -; v_gene: TRBV12-3/TRBV12-4; j_gene: TRBJ1-2; abundance: -; CDR3nt: TGTGCCAGCAGTTCTCGACCTAACTATGGCTACACCTTC; CDR3aa: CASSSRPNYGYTF
d_gene: -; v_gene: TRBV9; j_gene: TRBJ1-2; abundance: many; CDR3nt: TGTGCCAGCAGCGTAGTAGGAGGGGCGCCTAACTATGGCTACACCTTC; CDR3aa: CASSVVGGAPNYGYTF
d_gene: TRBD2; v_gene: TRBV20-1; j_gene: TRBJ2-7; abundance: -; CDR3nt: TGCAGCGTCCTCGGACTAGCGGGGGCGTCATCCTACGAGCAGTACTTC; CDR3aa: CSVLGLAGASSYEQYF
d_gene: TRBD1; v_gene: TRBV12-3/TRBV12-4; j_gene: TRBJ2-4; abundance: -; CDR3nt: TGTGCCAGCATCCCGCCGGGACAGTCGAGTTTGAAAAACATTCAGTACTTC; CDR3aa: CASIPPGQSSLKNIQYF
d_gene: -; v_gene: TRBV5-1; j_gene: TRBJ2-1; abundance: -; CDR3nt: TGCGCCAGCTTCCGGGACTCCTACCTAGAGCCATGGTTCTTC; CDR3aa: CASFRDSYLEPWFF
d_gene: TRBD2; v_gene: TRBV29-1; j_gene: TRBJ2-1; abundance: few; CDR3nt: TGCAGCGTTGCCTGGCCAGCGGGGGGGCATAATGAGCAGTTCTTC; CDR3aa: CSVAWPAGGHNEQFF
d_gene: -; v_gene: TRBV6-2/TRBV6-3; j_gene: TRBJ2-3; abundance: many; CDR3nt: TGTGCCACCCAGTTAAGTATATCATTTTTTTCAGCCGGAGATACGCAGTATTTT; CDR3aa: CATQLSISFFSAGDTQYF
d_gene: -; v_gene: TRBV5-8; j_gene: TRBJ1-1; abundance: -; CDR3nt: TGTGCCAGCAGCTTGGTGGCTCACACTGAAGCTTTCTTT; CDR3aa: CASSLVAHTEAFF
d_gene: -; v_gene: TRBV12-3/TRBV12-4; j_gene: TRBJ1-1; abundance: few; CDR3nt: TGTGCCAGCAGTCCCCCACGGAGGAACACTGAAGCTTTCTTT; CDR3aa: CASSPPRRNTEAFF
d_gene: -; v_gene: TRBV11-3; j_gene: TRBJ2-7; abundance: few; CDR3nt: TGTGCCAGCAGCTTAGGGGGTGCCGACGCCTACGAGCAGTACTTC; CDR3aa: CASSLGGADAYEQYF
d_gene: TRBD2; v_gene: TRBV12-3/TRBV12-4; j_gene: TRBJ2-1; abundance: few; CDR3nt: TGTGCCAGCACTCTTAGCGGGGGCTCCTACAATGAGCAGTTCTTC; CDR3aa: CASTLSGGSYNEQFF
d_gene: TRBD2; v_gene: TRBV7-9; j_gene: TRBJ2-1; abundance: few; CDR3nt: TGTGCCAGCAGCTCGGGGGGAGGACATCCCTTCAATGAGCAGTTCTTC; CDR3aa: CASSSGGGHPFNEQFF
d_gene: -; v_gene: TRBV12-3/TRBV12-4; j_gene: TRBJ1-4; abundance: -; CDR3nt: TGTGCCAGCAGATTGGGGACGGCGCGGAATGAAAAACTGTTTTTT; CDR3aa: CASRLGTARNEKLFF
d_gene: -; v_gene: TRBV6-1; j_gene: TRBJ1-5; abundance: -; CDR3nt: TGTGCCACCAACACAATCGTGTGGCCCCAGCATTTT; CDR3aa: CATNTIVWPQHF
d_gene: TRBD2; v_gene: TRBV5-1; j_gene: TRBJ2-2; abundance: -; CDR3nt: TGCGCCAGCAGTCAAGACACTAGCGGGGCCGGGGAGCTGTTTTTT; CDR3aa: CASSQDTSGAGELFF
d_gene: -; v_gene: TRBV29-1; j_gene: TRBJ2-3; abundance: few; CDR3nt: TGCAGCGTTGAAGATCGGGGGCGGGGAGGGACAGATACGCAGTATTTT; CDR3aa: CSVEDRGRGGTDTQYF
d_gene: -; v_gene: TRBV10-3; j_gene: TRBJ1-6; abundance: few; CDR3nt: TGTGCCATCAGGAAGCAGGGGATTAATTCACCCCTCCACTTT; CDR3aa: CAIRKQGINSPLHF
d_gene: TRBD1; v_gene: TRBV7-8; j_gene: TRBJ2-2; abundance: few; CDR3nt: TGTGCCAGCAGCCCCAGGGGCGGACAGGGGAACACCGGGGAGCTGTTTTTT; CDR3aa: CASSPRGGQGNTGELFF
d_gene: -; v_gene: TRBV7-2; j_gene: TRBJ2-3; abundance: -; CDR3nt: TGTGCCAGCAGCAAGGTTTCCGGCGGAAGCACAGATACGCAGTATTTT; CDR3aa: CASSKVSGGSTDTQYF
d_gene: TRBD2; v_gene: TRBV9; j_gene: TRBJ2-2; abundance: many; CDR3nt: TGTGCCAGCAGCGTAGCTAGCGGGGGGTACACCACCGGGGAGCTGTTTTTT; CDR3aa: CASSVASGGYTTGELFF
d_gene: -; v_gene: TRBV5-1; j_gene: TRBJ1-1; abundance: many; CDR3nt: TGCGCCAGCAGCTCGGGACTGATGAACACTGAAGCTTTCTTT; CDR3aa: CASSSGLMNTEAFF
d_gene: -; v_gene: TRBV12-3/TRBV12-4; j_gene: TRBJ2-2; abundance: -; CDR3nt: TGTGCCAGCAGCGCAAAGACTTACACCGGGGAGCTGTTTTTT; CDR3aa: CASSAKTYTGELFF
d_gene: -; v_gene: TRBV12-3/TRBV12-4; j_gene: TRBJ1-5; abundance: many; CDR3nt: TGTGCCAGCAGGCTTGGGAATCAGCCCCAGCATTTT; CDR3aa: CASRLGNQPQHF
d_gene: TRBD2; v_gene: TRBV7-2; j_gene: TRBJ2-1; abundance: -; CDR3nt: TGTGCCAGCAGCTTAGCCCTCATAGGGACTAGCGGGGGGTACGAGCAGTTCTTC; CDR3aa: CASSLALIGTSGGYEQFF
d_gene: TRBD1; v_gene: TRBV20-1; j_gene: TRBJ2-2; abundance: -; CDR3nt: TGCAGTGCCACCGGGACAGGGAATCGGAACACCGGGGAGCTGTTTTTT; CDR3aa: CSATGTGNRNTGELFF
d_gene: -; v_gene: TRBV28; j_gene: TRBJ1-5; abundance: -; CDR3nt: TGTGCCAGCAGTTTAAGGGAGGATAATCAGCCCCAGCATTTT; CDR3aa: CASSLREDNQPQHF
d_gene: -; v_gene: TRBV7-2; j_gene: TRBJ2-7; abundance: many; CDR3nt: TGTGCCAGCAGCCCCGCCCGGAGCTCCTACGAGCAGTACTTC; CDR3aa: CASSPARSSYEQYF
d_gene: -; v_gene: TRBV29-1; j_gene: TRBJ2-3; abundance: many; CDR3nt: TGCAGCCCTAGCTACCCGGGCACAGATACGCAGTATTTT; CDR3aa: CSPSYPGTDTQYF
d_gene: TRBD1; v_gene: TRBV20-1; j_gene: TRBJ2-3; abundance: -; CDR3nt: TGCAGTGCTAGTCTCTTGGGACAGTCGGATACGCAGTATTTT; CDR3aa: CSASLLGQSDTQYF
d_gene: -; v_gene: TRBV7-2; j_gene: TRBJ1-5; abundance: -; CDR3nt: TGTGCCAGCAGCGAACATGACAGGTTACAGCCCCAGCATTTT; CDR3aa: CASSEHDRLQPQHF